What follows are 11 T cell receptor beta chains derived from one specimen sequenced in a study of blood T cell repertoires in COVID-19. Assay used: immunoSEQ multiplex PCR; TCRdb lists only in-frame clones, some missing. Of under 300,000 clones in the sample, roughly 88% are singletons; the top ten hold around 1%. Sequenced: PBMCs or T cells enriched from blood (not recorded which). These receptors were collected from a woman aged 30 to 39 who had recovered from COVID-19.

The J gene is TRBJ1-2, the V gene TRBV7-9; tentative D call: TRBD1 (5 bases). V gave up 2 bases and J gave up 3 bases, with 10 bases separating them. This CDR3 contains 14 residues. Germline assignment: CDR1 SEHNR and CDR2 FQNEAQ (reference sequence). CDR3 DNA sequence: TGTGCCAGCAGCTTAAGGGCAGGGCACTATGGCTACACCTTC. This translates into CASSLRAGHYGYTF.

The rearrangement links TRBV3-1 (or the pseudogene TRBV3-2) to TRBJ2-3; 11 bases line up with TRBD2. The V gene end was trimmed by 1 base and the J gene end by 3 bases; junction bases not matched to a gene: 12. CDR1 and CDR2 (germline): LGHDT, YNNKEL (reference sequence). CDR3 size: 19 residues. The CDR3 nucleotides read TGTGCCAGCAGCCAAGTATTCCTGACTAGCGGGGAAGGTACAGATACGCAGTATTTT. Residues: CASSQVFLTSGEGTDTQYF.

The chain combines TRBV5-8 with TRBJ2-7; D unresolved. Germline assignment: CDR1 SGHTS and CDR2 YDEGEE. Trimming took off 0 bases at V and 7 bases at J, with 5 bases between the two ends. This CDR3 has 11 amino acids. CDR3 region: CASSLGREQYF. In DNA form, the CDR3 reads TGTGCCAGCAGCTTGGGCCGGGAGCAGTACTTC.

In its sample, this clone was seen once. This sequence joins TRBV5-1 and TRBJ1-1, with D possibly TRBD1 on 6 matching bases. V lost 1 base and J lost 0, with 16 bases in between. Germline CDR1 reads SGHRS; CDR2 reads YFSETQ. The CDR3 covers 17 residues. For the CDR3, the DNA is TGCGCCAGCAGCTTGAGACAGGCTTCCACCATGAACACTGAAGCTTTCTTT. Residues: CASSLRQASTMNTEAFF.

The chain joins TRBV9 to TRBJ1-5; D gene uncertain. The germline CDR1 and CDR2 sequences are SGDLS and YYNGEE. The CDR3 has 15 amino acids. V was pared by 0 bases and J by 6 bases, with 13 bases between. CDR3 coding DNA: TGTGCCAGCAGCGTAGACGGGGATTTCGGTCAGCCCCAGCATTTT. Translation gives CASSVDGDFGQPQHF.

This chain uses TRBV9 with TRBJ2-2; D is possibly TRBD1 (5 bases). Trimming took off 0 bases at V and 4 bases at J, with 10 bases between the two ends. Germline V CDR1 and CDR2: SGDLS, YYNGEE. This CDR3 is 15 amino acids long. For the CDR3, the DNA is TGTGCCAGCAGCGTAGGGGGCTTCGGCACCGGGGAGCTGTTTTTT. This codes for CASSVGGFGTGELFF.

The rearrangement joins TRBV18 to TRBJ1-1, with TRBD1 matching over 7 bases. V lost 3 bases to trimming and J lost 6 bases; unmatched junction nucleotides: 7. Germline V gene lookup returns CDR1 KGHSH and CDR2 LQKENI. CDR3 size: 14 residues. In DNA, the CDR3 is TGTGCCAGCTCACCGAACAGGGGTTTCTCTGAAGCTTTCTTT. Translating gives CASSPNRGFSEAFF.

This clone was counted a single time. This rearrangement joins TRBV28 to TRBJ2-7, with 8 positions matching TRBD1. Germline trimming cut 4 bases from V and 9 bases from J; bases unmatched to any gene: 5. Germline loops: CDR1 MDHEN, CDR2 SYDVKM. The CDR3 consists of 12 residues. The CDR3 here is CASSSPGQGQYF. The CDR3 DNA sequence: TGTGCCAGCAGTTCGCCCGGACAGGGGCAGTACTTC.

This clone was counted a single time. The chain recombines TRBV28 with TRBJ2-1, with TRBD1 matching 7 bases. CDR1 is MDHEN and CDR2 is SYDVKM in the germline V gene. With V trimmed by 6 bases and J by 2 bases, 13 bases remained unmatched. The CDR3 is made up of 17 amino acids. CDR3 in amino acids: CASRDRSLTRAYNEQFF. Here the CDR3 DNA reads TGTGCCAGCAGGGACAGGTCATTAACCCGGGCCTACAATGAGCAGTTCTTC.

This chain links TRBV28 with TRBJ1-1, with D maybe TRBD1 (6 bases). The germline CDR1 and CDR2 sequences are MDHEN and SYDVKM. Trimming removed 9 bases at V and 0 bases at J, with 20 bases between. The CDR3 totals 16 residues. This CDR3 is CASIVAGALLNTEAFF. The CDR3 DNA reads as TGTGCCAGTATTGTGGCGGGGGCCCTACTGAACACTGAAGCTTTCTTT.

The rearrangement links TRBV27 to TRBJ2-3; 9 bases align to TRBD1. The CDR3 is 19 amino acids. After removal of 4 bases from V and 3 bases from J, the junction contained 17 bases not matched to a gene. Germline-derived CDR1 and CDR2 are MNHEY and SMNVEV (reference sequence). The CDR3: CASSWGPDRGGIWTDTQYF. The CDR3, as DNA: TGTGCCAGCAGTTGGGGCCCGGACAGGGGAGGAATATGGACAGATACGCAGTATTTT.